This T cell receptor beta chain is drawn from a study of immune evolution from preneoplasia to lung adenocarcinoma. The protocol was immunoSEQ multiplex PCR, while the TCRdb copy is restricted to in-frame clones and leaves out a portion. The data contain approximately 6,700 clones, around 80% of them singletons. This CDR3 is 12 amino acids long. Per the germline V gene, CDR1 is SNHLY and CDR2 is FYNNEI. V shed 5 bases and J shed 1 base, with 6 bases lying between them. Sequencing was performed on FFPE adjacent normal lung tissue. The sequence came from a person aged 60 to 80 with lung adenocarcinoma. The chain joins TRBV2 to TRBJ2-7; D not resolved. CDR3 protein: CASSTVSYEQYF. CDR3 sequence (DNA): TGTGCCAGCAGTACCGTTTCCTACGAGCAGTACTTC.